The rows below give T cell receptor beta chains drawn from one sample of a study of cytomegalovirus exposure and HLA in healthy donors. The assay was immunoSEQ multiplex PCR, and TCRdb's table has in-frame clones only and misses some. The table shows 200,000 to 250,000 clones, with 82% occurring only once. Sample: PBMCs. The receptors originated from a woman aged 40 to 50 in good health and CMV-seronegative. Both conserved end residues are part of each CDR3. A D gene is named only where the DNA matches it firmly. Expanded clones get a size class; other rows say once, few or many, or leave the size out.

v_gene	abundance	j_gene	d_gene	CDR3aa	CDR3nt
TRBV5-1	.	TRBJ2-7	.	CASSLERQTYEQYF	TGCGCCAGCAGCTTGGAGAGGCAGACCTACGAGCAGTACTTC
TRBV9	.	TRBJ2-2	.	CASSAKPNSNTGELFF	TGTGCCAGCAGCGCCAAGCCAAATTCGAACACCGGGGAGCTGTTTTTT
TRBV2	.	TRBJ2-3	TRBD2	CASKRGRGLDTQYF	TGTGCCAGCAAGCGAGGGCGGGGGTTGGATACGCAGTATTTT
TRBV6-5	.	TRBJ1-1	.	CASSRTDMNTEAFF	TGTGCCAGCAGTCGTACAGATATGAACACTGAAGCTTTCTTT
TRBV4-2	few	TRBJ1-2	.	CASSPGANYGYTF	TGTGCCAGCAGCCCAGGGGCTAACTATGGCTACACCTTC
TRBV27	.	TRBJ2-7	.	CASSSYRTGNREQYF	TGTGCCAGCAGTTCGTATCGAACCGGGAATCGCGAGCAGTACTTC
TRBV19	.	TRBJ1-5	TRBD1	CASSLQGSQPQHF	TGTGCCAGTAGCTTACAGGGGAGTCAGCCCCAGCATTTT
TRBV7-8	.	TRBJ1-1	.	CASSFNNRKNTEAFF	TGTGCCAGCAGCTTTAATAACAGGAAGAACACTGAAGCTTTCTTT
TRBV28	.	TRBJ2-7	TRBD1	CASSWDSSYEQYF	TGTGCCAGCAGTTGGGACAGCTCCTACGAGCAGTACTTC
TRBV27	.	TRBJ2-7	TRBD2	CASSYASGTYEQYF	TGTGCCAGCAGTTACGCTAGCGGTACTTACGAGCAGTACTTC
TRBV28	few	TRBJ1-4	.	CASSLGRTRANEKLFF	TGTGCCAGCAGTTTAGGCAGGACGAGGGCTAATGAAAAACTGTTTTTT
TRBV6-5	.	TRBJ1-2	.	CASSYRGYGYTF	TGTGCCAGCAGTTACCGCGGATATGGCTACACCTTC
TRBV30	.	TRBJ1-1	.	CAYKKTVNTEAFF	TGTGCCTATAAAAAGACAGTGAACACTGAAGCTTTCTTT
TRBV4-2	once	TRBJ2-7	TRBD1	CASSQAAGTGEAYEQYF	TGTGCCAGCAGCCAAGCCGCCGGGACAGGGGAAGCCTACGAGCAGTACTTC
TRBV7-9	.	TRBJ2-3	TRBD2	CASSTGLAGVADTQYF	TGTGCCAGCAGCACGGGACTAGCGGGAGTGGCAGATACGCAGTATTTT
TRBV19	few	TRBJ2-5	TRBD1	CASSSRQGSRETQYF	TGTGCCAGTAGTTCAAGACAGGGTTCCCGAGAGACCCAGTACTTC
TRBV7-9	once	TRBJ2-2	TRBD2	CARDRGLAGGPRNTGELFF	TGTGCCAGAGACCGGGGACTAGCGGGAGGGCCGCGCAACACCGGGGAGCTGTTTTTT
TRBV28	once	TRBJ2-1	TRBD1	CASSQQGASPLNYNEQFF	TGTGCCAGCAGTCAACAGGGGGCGTCGCCGCTTAACTACAATGAGCAGTTCTTC
TRBV6-1	.	TRBJ2-2	TRBD1	CASSLGSQGAGELFF	TGTGCCAGCTCTTTGGGTTCACAGGGGGCCGGGGAGCTGTTTTTT
TRBV27	.	TRBJ2-7	TRBD2	CASSPGLAVYEQYF	TGTGCCAGCAGTCCGGGACTAGCGGTATACGAGCAGTACTTC
TRBV27	once	TRBJ2-3	TRBD2	CASSLRLAGQHTQYF	TGTGCCAGCAGTTTACGTTTAGCGGGACAACATACGCAGTATTTT
TRBV7-9	.	TRBJ2-1	.	CASSLARNEQFF	TGTGCCAGCAGCTTAGCCAGAAATGAGCAGTTCTTC
TRBV30	.	TRBJ1-2	.	CAGTSGIGALYGYTF	TGTGCCGGCACTTCAGGGATAGGGGCACTCTATGGCTACACCTTC
TRBV4-2	.	TRBJ2-5	TRBD1	CASSLSPDREFETQYF	TGTGCCAGCAGCCTCTCTCCAGACAGGGAATTCGAGACCCAGTACTTC
TRBV19	once	TRBJ2-5	.	CASSIGQGTVETQYF	TGTGCCAGTAGTATCGGGCAGGGAACGGTGGAGACCCAGTACTTC
TRBV27	.	TRBJ1-4	TRBD1	CASSTRQGLRTNEKLFF	TGTGCCAGCAGTACAAGACAGGGTTTAAGAACTAATGAAAAACTGTTTTTT
TRBV6-5	.	TRBJ1-1	TRBD1	CASSLAAGGTTEAFF	TGTGCCAGCAGTCTAGCCGCAGGGGGTACTACTGAAGCTTTCTTT
TRBV7-9	.	TRBJ2-1	TRBD2	CASTPGGGTNEQFF	TGTGCCAGCACTCCGGGAGGGGGAACAAATGAGCAGTTCTTC
TRBV30	.	TRBJ1-3	.	CAWRASGNTIYF	TGTGCCTGGAGGGCTTCTGGAAACACCATATATTTT